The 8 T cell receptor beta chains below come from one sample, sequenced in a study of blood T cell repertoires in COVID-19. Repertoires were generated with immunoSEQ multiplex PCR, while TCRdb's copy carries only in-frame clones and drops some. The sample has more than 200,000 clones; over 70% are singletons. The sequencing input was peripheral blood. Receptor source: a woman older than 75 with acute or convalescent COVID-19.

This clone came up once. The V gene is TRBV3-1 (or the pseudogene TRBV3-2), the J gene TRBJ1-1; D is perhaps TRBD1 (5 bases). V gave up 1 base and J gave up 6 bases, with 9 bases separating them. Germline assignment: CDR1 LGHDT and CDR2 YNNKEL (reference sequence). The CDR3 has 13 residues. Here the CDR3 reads CASSQVGGSEAFF. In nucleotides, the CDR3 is TGTGCCAGCAGCCAAGTTGGGGGGTCTGAAGCTTTCTTT.

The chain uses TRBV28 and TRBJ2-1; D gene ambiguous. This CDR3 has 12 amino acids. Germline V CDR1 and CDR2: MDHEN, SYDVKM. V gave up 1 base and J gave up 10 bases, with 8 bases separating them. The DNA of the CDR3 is TGTGCCAGCAGTTTATATTTGAGAGAGCAGTTCTTC. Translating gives CASSLYLREQFF.

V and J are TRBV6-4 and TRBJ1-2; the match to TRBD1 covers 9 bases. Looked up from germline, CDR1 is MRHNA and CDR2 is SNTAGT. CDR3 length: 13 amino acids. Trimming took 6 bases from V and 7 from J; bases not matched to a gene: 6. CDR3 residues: CASSGQGRGGYTF. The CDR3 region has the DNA TGTGCCAGCAGCGGACAGGGGAGGGGTGGCTACACCTTC.

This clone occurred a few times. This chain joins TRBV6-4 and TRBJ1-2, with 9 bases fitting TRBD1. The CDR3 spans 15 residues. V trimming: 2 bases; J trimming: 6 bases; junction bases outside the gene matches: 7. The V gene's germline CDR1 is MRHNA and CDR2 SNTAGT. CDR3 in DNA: TGTGCCAGCAGTGACCCGGGACAGGGAAGCAATGGCTACACCTTC. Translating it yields CASSDPGQGSNGYTF.

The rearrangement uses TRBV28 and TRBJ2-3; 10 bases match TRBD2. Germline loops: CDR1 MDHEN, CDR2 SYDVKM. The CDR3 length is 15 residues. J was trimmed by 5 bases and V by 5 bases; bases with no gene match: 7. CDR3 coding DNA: TGTGCCAGCAGTATCCTAGCGGGGGCGATAGATACGCAGTATTTT. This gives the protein CASSILAGAIDTQYF.

The DNA for the CDR3 is TGTGCCAGTAACAACAGCCCTCGCTATGGCTACACCTTC. This encodes CASNNSPRYGYTF. J is TRBJ1-2 and V is TRBV19; D unresolved. V lost 7 bases, J lost 4 bases, and 13 bases lay in between. This CDR3 contains 13 residues. Germline lookup yields CDR1 LNHDA and CDR2 SQIVND (reference sequence).

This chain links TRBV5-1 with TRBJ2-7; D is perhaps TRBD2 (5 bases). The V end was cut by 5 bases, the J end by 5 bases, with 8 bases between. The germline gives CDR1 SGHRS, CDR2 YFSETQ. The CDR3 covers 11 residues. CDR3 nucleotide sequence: TGCGCCAGCAGGGACTTCCACGAGCAGTACTTC. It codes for CASRDFHEQYF.

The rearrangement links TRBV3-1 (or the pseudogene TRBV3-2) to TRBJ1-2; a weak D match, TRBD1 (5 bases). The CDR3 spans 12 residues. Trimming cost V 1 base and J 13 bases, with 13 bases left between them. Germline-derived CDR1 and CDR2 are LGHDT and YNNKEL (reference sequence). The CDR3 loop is CASSQGAAGPTF. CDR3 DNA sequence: TGTGCCAGCAGCCAAGGGGCGGCAGGGCCCACCTTC.